This TCR beta chain was documented in a study of cytomegalovirus exposure and HLA in healthy donors. PCR primers comprised 60 Vbeta and 13 Jbeta primers. Method: immunoSEQ multiplex PCR; TCRdb's copy keeps in-frame clones and lacks some. The top ten clones hold around 9.6% of a sample with a few hundred thousand clones, approximately 82% of them seen once. Of note for this clone: Its antigen is unidentified.

Germline CDR1 MDHEN, CDR2 SYDVKM. The CDR3 has 16 amino acids. Trimming cost V 5 bases and J 4 bases, with 20 bases left between them. Study outcomes and limitations: With high specificity and sensitivity, the classifier reportedly diagnosed cytomegalovirus status. According to an earlier analysis, most TCR beta V segments yielded productive rearrangements about 87% or about 30% of the time. Listed as cytomegalovirus-associated were approximately 160 TCR beta chains.

The clonotype originates from a woman in her fifties or sixties in good health and CMV-seropositive. The sequencing input was PBMCs. The chain recombines TRBV28 with TRBJ1-2; D may be TRBD1 (5 bases). The CDR3 DNA follows: TGTGCCAGCAGTCCCCCCCCCGCCGGGACTAGCTATGGCTACACCTTC. Encoded protein: CASSPPPAGTSYGYTF.